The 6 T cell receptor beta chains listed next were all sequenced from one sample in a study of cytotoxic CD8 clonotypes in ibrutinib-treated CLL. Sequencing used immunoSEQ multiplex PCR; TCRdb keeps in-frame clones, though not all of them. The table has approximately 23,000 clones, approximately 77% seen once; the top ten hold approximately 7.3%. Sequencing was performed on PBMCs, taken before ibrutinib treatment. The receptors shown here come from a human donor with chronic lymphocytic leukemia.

CDR3 DNA sequence: TGTGCCGCGGAGGGGGCAGGCACTGAAGCTTTCTTT. As protein: CAAEGAGTEAFF. The chain has TRBV5-6 and TRBJ1-1; TRBD1 matches 7 bases. Trimming removed 10 bases from V and 4 bases from J; junction bases left unmatched: 7. This CDR3 is 12 amino acids long. Germline lookup yields CDR1 SGHDT and CDR2 YYEEEE.

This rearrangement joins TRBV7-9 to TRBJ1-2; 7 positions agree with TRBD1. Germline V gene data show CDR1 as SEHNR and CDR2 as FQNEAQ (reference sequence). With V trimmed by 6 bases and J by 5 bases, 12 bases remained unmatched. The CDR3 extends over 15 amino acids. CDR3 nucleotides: TGTGCCAGCAGACAAAACGGACAGGACTCTTATGGCTACACCTTC. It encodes CASRQNGQDSYGYTF.

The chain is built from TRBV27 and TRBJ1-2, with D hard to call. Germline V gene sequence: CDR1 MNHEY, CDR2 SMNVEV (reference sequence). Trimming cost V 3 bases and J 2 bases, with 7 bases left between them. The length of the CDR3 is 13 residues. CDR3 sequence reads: CASSFSGNYGYTF. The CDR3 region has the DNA TGTGCCAGCAGTTTTTCTGGAAACTATGGCTACACCTTC.

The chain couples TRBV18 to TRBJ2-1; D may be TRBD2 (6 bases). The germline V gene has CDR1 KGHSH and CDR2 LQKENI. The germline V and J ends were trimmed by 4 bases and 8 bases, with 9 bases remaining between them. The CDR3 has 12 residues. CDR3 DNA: TGTGCCAGCTCACTCATAGCGGATGAGCAGTTCTTC. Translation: CASSLIADEQFF. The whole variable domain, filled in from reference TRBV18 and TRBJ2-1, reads NAGVMQNPRHLVRRRGQEARLRCSPMKGHSHVYWYRQLPEEGLKFMVYLQKENIIDESGMPKERFSAEFPKEGPSILRIQQVVRGDSAAYFCASSLIADEQFFGPGTRLTVL.

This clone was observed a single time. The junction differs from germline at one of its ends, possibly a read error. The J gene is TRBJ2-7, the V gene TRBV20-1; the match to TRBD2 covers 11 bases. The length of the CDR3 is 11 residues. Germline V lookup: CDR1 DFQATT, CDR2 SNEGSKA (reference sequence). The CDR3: CSASTSGSCTF. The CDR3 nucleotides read TGCAGTGCTAGCACTAGCGGGAGCTGCACCTTC.

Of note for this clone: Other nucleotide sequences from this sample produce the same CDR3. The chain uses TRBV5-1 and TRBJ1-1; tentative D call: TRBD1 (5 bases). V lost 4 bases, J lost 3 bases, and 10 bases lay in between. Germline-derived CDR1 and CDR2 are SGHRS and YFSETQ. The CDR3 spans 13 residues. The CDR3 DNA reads TGCGCCAGCAGCAGGCGGGGGGACACTGAAGCTTTCTTT. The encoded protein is CASSRRGDTEAFF.